This TCR beta chain was observed in a study of early T cells in non-severe SARS-CoV-2 infection. Study information: RNA in bulk from unsorted whole blood was sequenced, and chains were unpaired.

TCRdb reanalysed the 5' RACE reads using MiXCR and keeps one entry per CDR3 protein. In the table there are about 48,000 distinct CDR3 sequences, about 7.8% of which are singletons. Germline assignment: CDR1 WNHNN and CDR2 SYGVQD (reference sequence). The CDR3 totals 16 residues. Deletions cut 4 bases from V and 4 bases from J, with 16 bases between. The sequenced sample was whole blood. This rearrangement joins TRBV10-1 to TRBJ2-2; TRBD1 might be the D (6 bases). This TCR came from an adult who was a healthcare worker with PCR-confirmed SARS-CoV-2 infection or an uninfected control (not recorded which). DNA of the CDR3: TGCGCCAGCAGTGCAGCCGGGACACGGCGCACCGGGGAGCTGTTTTTT. This sequence encodes CASSAAGTRRTGELFF.